These 18 T cell receptor beta chains came from one sample sequenced in a study of blood T cells in healthy people across ages. The authors ran a second PCR of roughly 6 to 11 cycles using a sample-barcoded 5' primer and a J-beta primer mix. One entry per CDR3 protein results from TCRdb running MiXCR on the 5' RACE reads. The sample yields over 600,000 distinct CDR3 sequences, roughly 21% seen once. The sequenced material came from blood. The origin of the receptors is a man between 65 and 85 years old in good health.

V usage is TRBV20-1 and J usage is TRBJ2-3; 16 nucleotides line up with TRBD2. Per the germline V gene, CDR1 is DFQATT and CDR2 is SNEGSKA (reference sequence). V shed 6 bases and J 7 bases; nucleotides not matched to a gene: 19. The CDR3 length is 19 residues. CDR3 residues: CSASRPGTSGRANLNTQYF. The CDR3 DNA reads as TGCAGTGCATCAAGGCCCGGGACTAGCGGGAGGGCCAACTTAAATACGCAGTATTTT.

The gene calls are TRBV29-1 and TRBJ1-2; 8 nucleotides align to TRBD1. Germline values: CDR1 SQVTM, CDR2 ANQGSEA. V gave up 8 bases and J gave up 8 bases; unmatched junction bases: 7. There are 11 residues in the CDR3. For the CDR3, the DNA is TGCAGCTCGTCCGACAGGGGCGGCTACACCTTC. Encoded protein: CSSSDRGGYTF.

This clonotype occurred a few times. The chain uses TRBV9 and TRBJ2-1; TRBD2 matches 10 bases. V gave up 2 bases and J gave up 2 bases; unmatched junction bases: 4. CDR1 SGDLS and CDR2 YYNGEE come from the germline V gene. This CDR3 region has 16 residues. The CDR3 DNA is TGTGCCAGCAGCGTGGATACTAGCGGGACCTACAATGAGCAGTTCTTC. Translating it yields CASSVDTSGTYNEQFF.

This clonotype was picked up a small number of times. The DNA of the CDR3 is TGTGCCAGCAACAGGTCGTCTAGCGGGAAAGGAGAGACCCAGTACTTC. This translates into CASNRSSSGKGETQYF. The chain is built from TRBV11-2 and TRBJ2-5; 9 bases are shared with TRBD2. CDR1 and CDR2 (germline): SGHAT, FQNNGV. This CDR3 is built from 16 residues. V shed 7 bases and J 4 bases; nucleotides not matched to a gene: 13.

This clonotype was detected ten times or more. This chain uses TRBV10-3 with TRBJ2-3; 9 nucleotides line up with TRBD2. Germline CDR1 is ENHRY and CDR2 is SYGVKD. The CDR3 sequence is 18 residues long. The V gene end was trimmed by 1 base and the J gene end by 0 bases; junction bases not matched to a gene: 8. The CDR3 reads CAISELASGTPSTDTQYF. The DNA of the CDR3 is TGTGCCATCAGTGAGTTGGCTAGCGGGACCCCGAGCACAGATACGCAGTATTTT.

This chain joins TRBV2 and TRBJ2-5; TRBD2 aligns across 10 bases. Germline lookup yields CDR1 SNHLY and CDR2 FYNNEI. CDR3 length: 15 residues. The V gene end was trimmed by 6 bases and the J gene end by 5 bases; junction bases not matched to a gene: 9. CDR3 DNA: TGTGCCAGCAGGCTCCTAGCGGGAGAAGACGAGACCCAGTACTTC. It encodes CASRLLAGEDETQYF.

The rearrangement links TRBV5-1 to TRBJ2-3, with 9 positions matching TRBD2. The V segment lost 1 base and the J segment 5 bases; nucleotides outside the gene matches: 5. Germline V CDR1 and CDR2: SGHRS, YFSETQ. This CDR3 is 15 amino acids long. The CDR3 loop is CASSLPREGRDTQYF. CDR3 nucleotides: TGCGCCAGCAGCTTGCCGCGGGAGGGCCGAGATACGCAGTATTTT.

This clonotype came up a few times. V is TRBV18 and J is TRBJ2-5; D is undetermined. V shed 3 bases and J shed 2 bases, with 13 bases lying between them. Germline CDR1 reads KGHSH; CDR2 reads LQKENI. This CDR3 is built from 15 residues. CDR3 bases: TGTGCCAGCTCACCTCGCAGGACCCAACAAGAGACCCAGTACTTC. Translating gives CASSPRRTQQETQYF.

As concerns this clonotype: A read error is likely, as this CDR3 ends without the conserved phenylalanine or tryptophan. The chain carries TRBV20-1 and TRBJ2-7, with a tentative D call TRBD2 (6 bases). The ends were cut back, 6 bases at V and 3 bases at J, with 15 bases in the middle. Germline V gene lookup returns CDR1 DFQATT and CDR2 SNEGSKA (reference sequence). The CDR3 runs 13 residues. DNA of the CDR3: TGCAGTGCCCTGACTAGATCCTACTACGAGCAGTACCTC. Translation: CSALTRSYYEQYL.

CDR3 nucleotide sequence: TGTGCCAGCAGCCAAGATGACCTCTATAACTATGGCTACACCTTC. This codes for CASSQDDLYNYGYTF. The chain has TRBV3-1 and TRBJ1-2; D uncertain. The CDR3 sequence is 15 residues long. Trimming left V 0 bases short and J 1 base short, with 9 bases between. Germline V lookup: CDR1 LGHDT, CDR2 YNNKEL (reference sequence).

The chain couples TRBV6-2 or TRBV6-3 to TRBJ2-1, with 10 bases identical to TRBD2. The CDR3 totals 17 residues. Germline CDR1 reads MNHEY; CDR2 reads SVGEGT. V dropped 5 bases and J dropped 5; count of bases not matched to a gene: 12. As DNA, the CDR3 is TGTGCCAGCAGTACCTTGGAGCGGGAGGGAGATAACAATGAGCAGTTCTTC. It translates to CASSTLEREGDNNEQFF.

This clonotype was detected a few times. The J gene is TRBJ2-1, the V gene TRBV12-3 or TRBV12-4, with 13 bases aligning to TRBD2. This CDR3 contains 15 residues. Trimming cost V 7 bases and J 8 bases; bases outside gene matches: 8. CDR3 nucleotide sequence: TGTGCCAGCAATCGACTAGCGGGAGGTCCCGATGAGCAGTTCTTC. Its translation is CASNRLAGGPDEQFF.

This clonotype was observed a few times. The J gene is TRBJ2-3, the V gene TRBV7-2; the D gene is possibly TRBD1 (5 bases). V was clipped by 1 base and J by 0 bases, with 14 bases between them. Germline loops: CDR1 SGHTA, CDR2 FQGNSA. This CDR3 has 17 residues. The CDR3 is CASSLGARGSSTDTQYF. CDR3 DNA: TGTGCCAGCAGCTTAGGTGCTAGGGGATCTAGCACAGATACGCAGTATTTT.

This chain connects TRBV20-1 to TRBJ2-7; 7 bases match TRBD1. Per germline, CDR1 DFQATT and CDR2 SNEGSKA (reference sequence). Trimming cost V 3 bases and J 0 bases; bases outside gene matches: 8. The CDR3 is made up of 15 amino acids. The CDR3 sequence: CSARDTGVASYEQYF. CDR3 DNA: TGCAGTGCTAGGGATACAGGGGTCGCCTCCTACGAGCAGTACTTC.

This chain connects TRBV10-2 to TRBJ2-7; 12 positions match TRBD1. The J segment lost 7 bases and the V segment lost 2 bases, leaving 6 bases of the junction unmatched. CDR3 length: 15 residues. Germline values: CDR1 WSHSY, CDR2 SAAADI. DNA for the CDR3: TGCGCCAGCAGTGAGCGGGGACAGGGGGCGAGTGAGCAGTACTTC. Translating it yields CASSERGQGASEQYF.

The J gene is TRBJ1-6, the V gene TRBV6-6, with D possibly TRBD1 on 5 matching bases. This CDR3 contains 14 residues. Germline assignment: CDR1 MNHNY and CDR2 SVGAGI (reference sequence). V was cut by 5 bases and J by 8 bases, with 13 bases left in between. The CDR3 DNA reads as TGTGCCAGCAGTCCTGGCAGGGAGTATTCACCCCTCCACTTT. Translation gives CASSPGREYSPLHF.

This clonotype was counted a few times. J is TRBJ2-4 and V is TRBV6-1, with TRBD1 identical over 7 bases. J was trimmed by 0 bases and V by 6 bases; bases with no gene match: 5. This CDR3 comprises 15 residues. Germline V CDR1 and CDR2: MNHNS, SASEGT. The CDR3 spells CASRGQTLAKNIQYF. In nucleotides, the CDR3 is TGTGCCAGCAGGGGACAGACATTAGCCAAAAACATTCAGTACTTC.

This sequence joins TRBV20-1 and TRBJ2-1; D is perhaps TRBD2 (6 bases). CDR1 and CDR2 (germline): DFQATT, SNEGSKA (reference sequence). The CDR3 contains 14 residues. V lost 5 bases and J 5 bases, leaving 16 bases between the germline ends. This CDR3 is CSAGGPVDNNEQFF. The DNA for the CDR3 is TGCAGTGCTGGAGGGCCGGTCGATAACAATGAGCAGTTCTTC.